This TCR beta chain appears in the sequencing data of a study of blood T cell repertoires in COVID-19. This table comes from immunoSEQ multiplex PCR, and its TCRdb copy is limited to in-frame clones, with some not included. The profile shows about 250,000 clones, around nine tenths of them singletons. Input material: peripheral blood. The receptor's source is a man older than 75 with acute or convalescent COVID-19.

In DNA, the CDR3 is TGTGCCAGCAGCTCCCAGCGAGACGGGGAGCTGTTTTTT. Its protein product is CASSSQRDGELFF. The chain joins TRBV7-3 to TRBJ2-2; D is unclear. Trimming stripped 4 bases from V and 7 bases from J, with 10 bases between. In germline, CDR1 is SGHTA, CDR2 FQGTGA. The CDR3 extends over 13 amino acids. Using reference TRBV7-3 and TRBJ2-2 for the parts outside the CDR3, the full variable domain is GAGVSQTPSNKVTEKGKYVELRCDPISGHTALYWYRQSLGQGPEFLIYFQGTGAADDSGLPNDRFFAVRPEGSVSTLKIQRTERGDSAVYLCASSSQRDGELFFGEGSRLTVL.